This T cell receptor beta chain derives from a study of shared clonotypes between healthy human individuals. The study's findings and limits: Naive subsets usually exceeded memory subsets in estimated richness. Despite large depth, sorted-subset datasets appeared incompletely sequenced.

Germline values: CDR1 SGHNT, CDR2 YENEEA. The CDR3 is made up of 16 amino acids. Deletions cut 2 bases from V and 8 bases from J, with 19 bases between. For each subset, genomic DNA was distributed in equal portions over several immunoSEQ plates. Libraries were prepared by immunoSEQ multiplex PCR; TCRdb keeps only in-frame clonotypes and omits some of them. Of about 2,100,000 clones listed, approximately 94% were seen once; the top ten hold approximately 1.7%. Regarding this clone: Its antigen is not known.

CD8 cells regarded as naive lacked CD45RO, were positively chosen for CCR7, and omitted terminally differentiated effector memory CD45RA+ cells. The source of this sequence is a man younger than 30 in good health. Some clones in this sample may be carry-over from other donors' samples. Sample: naive CD8+ T cells from PBMCs. The chain is built from TRBV11-3 and TRBJ2-1, with a tentative D call TRBD2 (5 bases). DNA for the CDR3: TGTGCCAGCAGCTTACAGCCGGGAAACGTTTTGGATGAGCAGTTCTTC. This translates into CASSLQPGNVLDEQFF.